Presented here are 9 T cell receptor beta chains from one specimen sequenced in a study of spatial heterogeneity in lung cancer. TCRdb re-called the 5' RACE reads with MiXCR, one entry per CDR3 protein. Of 2,700 or so distinct CDR3 sequences listed, roughly 9% are singletons. Time point: sample taken at primary tumor resection. Unsorted tumor, nontumor lung tissue or cryopreserved PBMC supplied the whole RNA. The sequences come from normal lung tissue next to the tumor, collected at surgery. All receptors derive from a male donor with early-stage non-small cell lung cancer.

There are many counts of this clonotype. Because this beta chain is a stray read in a library intended to capture alpha chains, its abundance should not be given much weight. The rearrangement uses TRBV20-1 and TRBJ2-1; 11 nucleotides line up with TRBD2. Unmatched junction bases numbered 8, after V lost 5 bases and J lost 8 bases. Per germline, CDR1 DFQATT and CDR2 SNEGSKA (reference sequence). The CDR3 contains 14 residues. The CDR3 here is CSAFPLAGVDEQFF. In DNA form, the CDR3 reads TGCAGTGCTTTTCCACTAGCGGGAGTAGATGAGCAGTTCTTC.

The sample holds many counts of this clonotype. Since the library was made to target alpha chains, this beta chain is a stray read and its abundance is not meaningful. The chain links TRBV10-2 to TRBJ2-5; TRBD2 matches 15 bases. The V gene's germline CDR1 is WSHSY and CDR2 SAAADI. Unmatched junction bases numbered 1, after V lost 8 bases and J lost 3 bases. The CDR3 is 14 amino acids. The CDR3 DNA follows: TGCGCCAGCGGACTAGCGGGGGGGGAAGAGACCCAGTACTTC. It yields the protein CASGLAGGEETQYF.

This clonotype is labeled as medium-sized. Found in a library prepared for alpha chains, this beta chain is an off-target read, and its abundance has little meaning. The chain uses TRBV12-3 or TRBV12-4 and TRBJ2-5; possibly TRBD1 for D (5 bases). The ends were cut back, 2 bases at V and 1 base at J, with 5 bases in the middle. The CDR3 length is 13 residues. CDR3: CASSLQGQETQYF. Here the CDR3 DNA reads TGTGCCAGCAGTTTACAGGGCCAAGAGACCCAGTACTTC.

Relative to its sample, this clonotype is medium-sized (0.01 to 0.1%). A library made for alpha chains picked up this beta chain off target, so its size means little. The genes are TRBV27 and TRBJ2-2; D is ambiguous. Germline V gene data show CDR1 as MNHEY and CDR2 as SMNVEV (reference sequence). V lost 7 bases, J lost 1 base, and 16 bases lay in between. The length of the CDR3 is 16 residues. In nucleotides, the CDR3 is TGTGCCAGCACCTCAGCACTTATACGGAACACCGGGGAGCTGTTTTTT. It specifies CASTSALIRNTGELFF.

Concerning this clonotype: The size of this beta chain means little, since it is a stray read in a library made for alpha chains. This rearrangement joins TRBV3-1 to TRBJ2-3, with D possibly being TRBD1 or TRBD2 (6 bases each). Germline-derived CDR1 and CDR2 are LGHDT and YNNKEL (reference sequence). Trimming took 0 bases from V and 1 from J, leaving 26 bases between them. The CDR3 length is 21 residues. The CDR3 DNA reads as TGTGCCAGCAGCCAAGATCCCCGGGGGCGCTCCGACAATCAGGGCACAGATACGCAGTATTTT. Protein: CASSQDPRGRSDNQGTDTQYF.

By frequency in the sample, this clonotype is medium-sized. This beta chain is an unintended read in a library built for alpha chains; its size means little. The CDR3 coding sequence is TGTGCCAGCAGTGAAAGTGGAGCGGGGGCAGATACGCAGTATTTT. This gives the protein CASSESGAGADTQYF. The gene calls are TRBV2 and TRBJ2-3; 8 nucleotides align to TRBD2. The length of the CDR3 is 15 residues. V trimming: 2 bases; J trimming: 4 bases; junction bases outside the gene matches: 5. Germline assignment: CDR1 SNHLY and CDR2 FYNNEI.

This clonotype was recorded at least ten times. The library was prepared for alpha chains; this beta chain is a stray read, so its frequency means little. The chain combines TRBV7-8 with TRBJ2-3, with D perhaps TRBD1 (6 bases). V dropped 1 base and J dropped 2 bases, with 19 bases sitting between them. From germline, CDR1 is SGHVS and CDR2 FQNEAQ. The CDR3 loop spans 18 amino acids. The CDR3 is CASSLGGGGSTYTDTQYF. The CDR3 DNA is TGTGCCAGCAGCTTAGGAGGGGGTGGGTCAACTTACACAGATACGCAGTATTTT.

This clonotype is categorized as large (0.1 to 1%). In a library made to pick up alpha chains, this beta chain is a stray read with a size that means little. J is TRBJ1-1 and V is TRBV6-5, with D perhaps matching TRBD1 (6 bases). In germline, CDR1 is MNHEY, CDR2 SVGAGI. The CDR3 sequence is 12 residues long. V lost 0 bases, J lost 11 bases, and 10 bases lay in between. The CDR3 DNA follows: TGTGCCAGCAGTTACTCGGGACAAGAGGCTTTCTTT. As protein: CASSYSGQEAFF.

There are many counts of this clonotype. This beta chain slipped into a library made for alpha chains as a stray read, so its size is not meaningful. The J gene is TRBJ1-4, the V gene TRBV20-1; maybe TRBD1 (5 bases). V lost 3 bases and J lost 5, with 10 bases in between. The CDR3 runs 13 residues. Germline V gene lookup returns CDR1 DFQATT and CDR2 SNEGSKA (reference sequence). CDR3 coding DNA: TGCAGTGCTAGTTTCAGGGTAAATGAAAAACTGTTTTTT. It is translated as CSASFRVNEKLFF.